This record concerns one TCR beta chain sequence. These data originate in a study of shared clonotypes between healthy human individuals. Only in-frame clones appear in the TCRdb table, and some are missing; sequencing was by immunoSEQ multiplex PCR. The data hold some 690,000 clones, with about nine tenths observed a single time. The CDR3 has 10 amino acids. Germline V gene lookup returns CDR1 DFQATT and CDR2 SNEGSKA (reference sequence). The clonotype originates from a man aged 18 to 29 in good health. Some clones in this sample may be carry-over from other donors' samples. This sequence joins TRBV20-1 and TRBJ2-4, with 8 bases fitting TRBD2. Material: memory CD8+ T cells from PBMCs. As for subset: CD45RO+ cells pooled with CCR7-negative TemRA cells. The CDR3 loop reads CSGGGNIQYF. CDR3 in DNA: TGCAGCGGCGGGGGGAACATTCAGTACTTC.